Sequencing of this T cell receptor (beta chain) was carried out in a study of PD-1 blockade in mismatch repair-deficient tumors. With respect to this clone: Antigen unknown.

The repertoire was sequenced with immunoSEQ multiplex PCR; TCRdb's copy has only in-frame clones and lacks some. The repertoire has over 11,000 clones, 85% to 90% of them found once; the top ten carry roughly 10%. Findings and limits, study-wide: Tumor-resident clones, often undetectable pretreatment in blood, expanded then contracted after pembrolizumab.

Sample time point: identical approximately ten-day culture without peptide (control). Mismatch repair deficiency was confirmed in all patients, by PCR or immunohistochemistry. A roughly nine-day in vitro culture was run per each of seven reactive peptides. The input for sequencing was cells cultured in vitro, taken from a patient treated with pembrolizumab. This TCR derives from an adult with mismatch repair-deficient cancer.

The CDR3 region has the DNA TGTGCCAGCAGCTGGGGGTCGGGACTAGGCAGAGAGACCCAGTACTTC. Amino acid sequence: CASSWGSGLGRETQYF. This chain uses TRBV7-2 with TRBJ2-5, with 8 bases identical to TRBD2. Germline lookup yields CDR1 SGHTA and CDR2 FQGNSA. The CDR3 runs to 16 residues. J was trimmed by 4 bases and V by 4 bases; bases with no gene match: 11.